A selection of T cell receptor beta chains follows, all from one sample in a study of blood T cell repertoires in COVID-19. Only in-frame clones appear in the TCRdb table, and some are missing; sequencing was by immunoSEQ multiplex PCR. The sample lists about 360,000 clones, approximately 87% occurring once. The sample consisted of PBMCs or T cells enriched from blood (not recorded which). These receptors were taken from a man aged 25-45 years who had recovered from COVID-19. Both conserved end residues are part of each CDR3. Each record gives: D gene, J gene, V gene, clone size, CDR3 protein, CDR3 DNA. A D gene is named only where the DNA matches it firmly. Rows give clone size only sometimes, using once, few, many, or a class for an expanded clone.

D: -; J: TRBJ2-2; V: TRBV4-3; size: -; CDR3: CASSRGTSNTGELFF; DNA: TGCGCCAGCAGCCGTGGGACATCGAACACCGGGGAGCTGTTTTTT
D: -; J: TRBJ1-6; V: TRBV30; size: -; CDR3: CAWQQGQSSYNSPLHF; DNA: TGTGCCTGGCAACAGGGACAAAGCTCCTATAATTCACCCCTCCACTTT
D: TRBD2; J: TRBJ2-1; V: TRBV13; size: few; CDR3: CASSARLAGGLGEQFF; DNA: TGTGCCAGCAGCGCTCGTTTAGCGGGGGGGCTGGGTGAGCAGTTCTTC
D: -; J: TRBJ1-2; V: TRBV5-1; size: -; CDR3: CASSFIPGDYGYTF; DNA: TGCGCCAGCAGCTTTATTCCGGGGGACTATGGCTACACCTTC
D: TRBD1; J: TRBJ2-7; V: TRBV30; size: -; CDR3: CAWSGTGGFHGQYF; DNA: TGTGCCTGGAGTGGGACAGGGGGCTTCCACGGGCAGTACTTC
D: -; J: TRBJ1-1; V: TRBV5-1; size: -; CDR3: CASSPLKVNTEAFF; DNA: TGCGCCAGCAGCCCCCTAAAAGTGAACACTGAAGCTTTCTTT
D: TRBD2; J: TRBJ2-1; V: TRBV9; size: -; CDR3: CASSVLAAYNEQFF; DNA: TGTGCCAGCAGCGTACTAGCGGCCTACAATGAGCAGTTCTTC
D: -; J: TRBJ1-6; V: TRBV20-1; size: -; CDR3: CSASGEVNSPLHF; DNA: TGCAGTGCTAGTGGAGAGGTCAATTCACCCCTCCACTTT
D: -; J: TRBJ1-1; V: TRBV9; size: -; CDR3: CASSAKGDAEAFF; DNA: TGTGCCAGCAGCGCCAAGGGGGACGCTGAAGCTTTCTTT
D: -; J: TRBJ1-6; V: TRBV9; size: -; CDR3: CASSVEDRPNSPLHF; DNA: TGTGCCAGCAGCGTAGAAGACAGGCCAAATTCACCCCTCCACTTT
D: -; J: TRBJ1-1; V: TRBV30; size: -; CDR3: CAWILGGAFGEAFF; DNA: TGTGCCTGGATTCTAGGCGGGGCGTTCGGTGAAGCTTTCTTT
D: TRBD2; J: TRBJ2-3; V: TRBV4-3; size: -; CDR3: CASSQDFLGTSGISTDTQYF; DNA: TGCGCCAGCAGCCAAGACTTTCTTGGGACTAGCGGAATAAGCACAGATACGCAGTATTTT
D: -; J: TRBJ2-5; V: TRBV3-1/TRBV3-2; size: -; CDR3: CASSRLEGARQETQYF; DNA: TGTGCCAGCAGCCGTCTGGAGGGGGCGCGACAAGAGACCCAGTACTTC
D: -; J: TRBJ2-5; V: TRBV25-1; size: -; CDR3: CASSEVAPRETQYF; DNA: TGTGCCAGCAGTGAAGTAGCTCCCCGAGAGACCCAGTACTTC
D: TRBD1; J: TRBJ1-6; V: TRBV6-6; size: -; CDR3: CASSYGQGVSPLHF; DNA: TGTGCCAGCAGTTACGGACAGGGAGTATCACCCCTCCACTTT
D: TRBD2; J: TRBJ2-7; V: TRBV6-2/TRBV6-3; size: -; CDR3: CASSYPPSGGRSYEQYF; DNA: TGTGCCAGCAGTTACCCCCCTAGCGGGGGTAGGTCCTACGAGCAGTACTTC
D: -; J: TRBJ1-2; V: TRBV5-4; size: -; CDR3: CASSFGSGYTF; DNA: TGTGCCAGCAGCTTTGGGAGCGGCTACACCTTC
D: -; J: TRBJ1-1; V: TRBV27; size: -; CDR3: CATKGWGNTEAFF; DNA: TGTGCCACCAAGGGGTGGGGGAACACTGAAGCTTTCTTT
D: TRBD1; J: TRBJ2-7; V: TRBV4-1; size: -; CDR3: CASSRGDRGSHEQYF; DNA: TGCGCCAGCAGCCGCGGGGACAGGGGTTCCCACGAGCAGTACTTC
D: -; J: TRBJ1-1; V: TRBV20-1; size: -; CDR3: CSVAREAEAFF; DNA: TGCAGTGTCGCACGGGAGGCTGAAGCTTTCTTT
D: TRBD1; J: TRBJ1-6; V: TRBV10-1; size: -; CDR3: CASSPQGSSPLHF; DNA: TGCGCCAGCAGCCCACAGGGGTCTTCACCCCTCCACTTT
D: -; J: TRBJ2-5; V: TRBV4-1; size: -; CDR3: CASSVVPQETQYF; DNA: TGCGCCAGCAGCGTTGTCCCGCAAGAGACCCAGTACTTC
D: TRBD1; J: TRBJ2-2; V: TRBV5-4; size: -; CDR3: CASSTPHRGQAGELFF; DNA: TGTGCCAGCAGTACCCCGCACAGGGGGCAGGCAGGGGAGCTGTTTTTT
D: -; J: TRBJ1-2; V: TRBV7-2; size: once; CDR3: CASSPVPTGIYGYTF; DNA: TGTGCCAGCAGCCCCGTCCCGACAGGAATCTATGGCTACACCTTC
D: -; J: TRBJ1-5; V: TRBV21-1; size: -; CDR3: CASMEGYSNQPQHF; DNA: TGTGCCAGCATGGAGGGCTATAGCAATCAGCCCCAGCATTTT
D: TRBD1; J: TRBJ1-2; V: TRBV2; size: -; CDR3: CASSETGESGYTF; DNA: TGTGCCAGCAGTGAGACAGGGGAAAGTGGCTACACCTTC
D: -; J: TRBJ1-2; V: TRBV5-1; size: -; CDR3: CASSSAGDGYTF; DNA: TGCGCCAGCAGTTCGGCAGGGGATGGCTACACCTTC
D: -; J: TRBJ1-1; V: TRBV29-1; size: once; CDR3: CSVLGYRATEAFF; DNA: TGCAGCGTTCTGGGCTACAGGGCCACTGAAGCTTTCTTT
D: TRBD2; J: TRBJ2-1; V: TRBV29-1; size: -; CDR3: CSVAVVAGGPNEQFF; DNA: TGCAGCGTTGCGGTCGTAGCGGGGGGGCCCAATGAGCAGTTCTTC
D: TRBD2; J: TRBJ2-6; V: TRBV14; size: -; CDR3: CASSPLSSGVGSGANVLTF; DNA: TGTGCCAGCAGCCCCCTCTCTAGCGGGGTGGGCTCTGGGGCCAACGTCCTGACTTTC
D: TRBD1; J: TRBJ2-6; V: TRBV5-1; size: -; CDR3: CASSLAQGAGANVLTF; DNA: TGCGCCAGCAGCTTGGCACAGGGGGCTGGGGCCAACGTCCTGACTTTC
D: TRBD2; J: TRBJ2-1; V: TRBV10-1; size: -; CDR3: CASSDPGLVGEQFF; DNA: TGCGCCAGCAGTGATCCGGGACTAGTGGGAGAGCAGTTCTTC
D: TRBD1; J: TRBJ1-3; V: TRBV9; size: -; CDR3: CASSLRDRASGNTIYF; DNA: TGTGCCAGCAGCCTCCGGGACAGGGCCTCTGGAAACACCATATATTTT
D: TRBD2; J: TRBJ2-1; V: TRBV7-2; size: -; CDR3: CASSLAGGGTHNEQFF; DNA: TGTGCCAGCAGCTTAGCCGGCGGGGGGACTCACAATGAGCAGTTCTTC
D: -; J: TRBJ2-4; V: TRBV3-1/TRBV3-2; size: -; CDR3: CASSQEQADIQYF; DNA: TGTGCCAGCAGCCAAGAACAGGCGGACATTCAGTACTTC
D: -; J: TRBJ1-1; V: TRBV27; size: few; CDR3: CASSSRGTEAFF; DNA: TGTGCCAGCAGCTCCAGGGGAACTGAAGCTTTCTTT
D: TRBD1; J: TRBJ1-1; V: TRBV14; size: -; CDR3: CASSQENRGHTEAFF; DNA: TGTGCCAGCAGCCAGGAAAACAGGGGGCACACTGAAGCTTTCTTT
D: -; J: TRBJ2-1; V: TRBV7-9; size: -; CDR3: CAKTGLNFNEQFF; DNA: TGTGCCAAAACAGGGCTGAACTTCAATGAGCAGTTCTTC
D: TRBD2; J: TRBJ2-1; V: TRBV10-2; size: -; CDR3: CASSEQRGGAYNEQFF; DNA: TGCGCCAGCAGCGAGCAACGCGGGGGGGCCTACAATGAGCAGTTCTTC
D: TRBD2; J: TRBJ2-7; V: TRBV27; size: -; CDR3: CASSLSTAGAYEQYF; DNA: TGTGCCAGCAGTTTATCGACCGCGGGAGCCTACGAGCAGTACTTC
D: -; J: TRBJ1-3; V: TRBV14; size: few; CDR3: CASSQDVGNTIYF; DNA: TGTGCCAGCAGCCAAGACGTTGGAAACACCATATATTTT
D: TRBD2; J: TRBJ2-2; V: TRBV5-1; size: -; CDR3: CASSLVGGGITGELFF; DNA: TGCGCCAGCAGCTTGGTAGGCGGGGGGATCACCGGGGAGCTGTTTTTT
D: TRBD1; J: TRBJ1-4; V: TRBV6-1; size: few; CDR3: CASSDSGQSNEKLFF; DNA: TGTGCCAGCAGTGATTCGGGACAGTCTAATGAAAAACTGTTTTTT
D: TRBD2; J: TRBJ2-1; V: TRBV9; size: -; CDR3: CASSVIAGGYNEQFF; DNA: TGTGCCAGCAGCGTAATAGCGGGGGGCTACAATGAGCAGTTCTTC
D: TRBD1; J: TRBJ1-4; V: TRBV3-1/TRBV3-2; size: -; CDR3: CASSPRTGSDEKLFF; DNA: TGTGCCAGCAGCCCTCGGACAGGGTCAGATGAAAAACTGTTTTTT
D: -; J: TRBJ1-2; V: TRBV7-8; size: -; CDR3: CASSLASRGVSSGYTF; DNA: TGTGCCAGCAGCTTAGCATCCCGCGGGGTTAGTAGTGGCTACACCTTC
D: -; J: TRBJ1-6; V: TRBV9; size: -; CDR3: CASSPSSGVRSPLHF; DNA: TGTGCCAGCAGCCCCAGCTCAGGGGTCCGATCACCCCTCCACTTT
D: -; J: TRBJ2-7; V: TRBV5-1; size: -; CDR3: CASSSILSYEQYF; DNA: TGCGCCAGCAGCTCAATACTCTCCTACGAGCAGTACTTC
D: TRBD2; J: TRBJ2-1; V: TRBV2; size: -; CDR3: CASNGLGMNEQFF; DNA: TGTGCCAGCAACGGACTAGGCATGAATGAGCAGTTCTTC
D: -; J: TRBJ1-1; V: TRBV7-8; size: few; CDR3: CASSPHPNTEAFF; DNA: TGTGCCAGCAGCCCCCATCCGAACACTGAAGCTTTCTTT
D: TRBD2; J: TRBJ2-1; V: TRBV4-1; size: -; CDR3: CASSHPSGRGGRNEQFF; DNA: TGCGCCAGCAGCCACCCCTCGGGGCGGGGGGGCCGGAATGAGCAGTTCTTC
D: -; J: TRBJ1-2; V: TRBV6-5; size: -; CDR3: CASSYGIQGYGYTF; DNA: TGTGCCAGCAGTTATGGTATTCAGGGGTATGGCTACACCTTC
D: TRBD2; J: TRBJ2-1; V: TRBV7-3; size: -; CDR3: CASSFSGGAGEQFF; DNA: TGTGCCAGCAGCTTTAGCGGGGGGGCGGGTGAGCAGTTCTTC
D: -; J: TRBJ1-6; V: TRBV18; size: -; CDR3: CASSPPGGSSSPLHF; DNA: TGTGCCAGCTCACCACCGGGAGGATCGAGTTCACCCCTCCACTTT